The clone carrying this TCR beta chain was found a few times. Its matching antigen is unknown. Trimming took 3 bases from V and 5 from J; bases not matched to a gene: 7. Per the germline V gene, CDR1 is MDHEN and CDR2 is SYDVKM. The CDR3 contains 15 residues. Amplified regions were TCR beta CDR3 sequences from RNA transcripts. The TCR CDR3 first-round RT-PCR relied on the HTBI primer set. TCRdb recomputed calls from the multiplex PCR reads with MiXCR, one row per CDR3 protein. This table holds over 350,000 distinct CDR3 sequences, roughly 20% found once. The entry originates in a study of T cells in Graves' hyperthyroidism and ophthalmopathy. General study results and limits: The model's output predicted ophthalmopathy at a median of about 6.5 months prior to onset.

Uncontrolled infection, other autoimmune disease, pregnancy or lactation led to exclusion. Clinical symptoms, serum thyroxine, TRAb, thyroid ultrasound and orbital computed tomography informed diagnoses. The receptor comes from a man aged 18 to 30 with Graves' ophthalmopathy. Source material: blood. The chain has TRBV28 and TRBJ2-5; 9 nucleotides line up with TRBD1. The CDR3 loop reads CASSFEQGASETQYF. The CDR3 nucleotides read TGTGCCAGCAGTTTCGAACAGGGGGCTTCTGAGACCCAGTACTTC.